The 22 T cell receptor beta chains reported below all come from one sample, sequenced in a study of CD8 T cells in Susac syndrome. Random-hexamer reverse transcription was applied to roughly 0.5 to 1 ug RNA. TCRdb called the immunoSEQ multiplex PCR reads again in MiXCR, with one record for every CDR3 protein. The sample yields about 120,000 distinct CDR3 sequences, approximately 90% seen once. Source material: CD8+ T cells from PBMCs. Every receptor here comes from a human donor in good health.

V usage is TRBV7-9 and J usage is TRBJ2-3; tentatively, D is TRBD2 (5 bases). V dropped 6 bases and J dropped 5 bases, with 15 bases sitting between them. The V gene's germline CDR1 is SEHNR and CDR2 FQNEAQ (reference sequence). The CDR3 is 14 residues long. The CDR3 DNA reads TGTGCCAGCAGTTCTACCCCCGGGGAAGATACGCAGTATTTT. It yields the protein CASSSTPGEDTQYF.

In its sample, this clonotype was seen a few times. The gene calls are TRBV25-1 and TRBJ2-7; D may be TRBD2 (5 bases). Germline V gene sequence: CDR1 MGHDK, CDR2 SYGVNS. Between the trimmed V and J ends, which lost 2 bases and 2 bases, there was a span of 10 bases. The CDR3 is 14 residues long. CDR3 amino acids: CASSETEVTYEQYF. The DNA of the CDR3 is TGTGCCAGCAGTGAAACGGAGGTAACCTACGAGCAGTACTTC.

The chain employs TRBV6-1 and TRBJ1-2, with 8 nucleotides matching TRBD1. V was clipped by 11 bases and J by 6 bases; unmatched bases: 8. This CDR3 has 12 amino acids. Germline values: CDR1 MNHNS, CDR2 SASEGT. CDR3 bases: TGTGCCGTTCTCGGGACAGGAGATGGCTACACCTTC. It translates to CAVLGTGDGYTF.

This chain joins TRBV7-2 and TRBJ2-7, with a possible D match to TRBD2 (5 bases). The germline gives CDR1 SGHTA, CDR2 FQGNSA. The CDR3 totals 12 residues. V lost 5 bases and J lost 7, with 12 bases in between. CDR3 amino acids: CASSGLYQEQYF. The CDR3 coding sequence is TGTGCCAGCAGCGGACTCTATCAAGAGCAGTACTTC.

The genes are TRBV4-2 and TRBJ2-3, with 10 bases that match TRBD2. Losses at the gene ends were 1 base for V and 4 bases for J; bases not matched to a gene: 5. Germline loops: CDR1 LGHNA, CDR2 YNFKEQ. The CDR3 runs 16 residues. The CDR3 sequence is CASSQVSSGSSDTQYF. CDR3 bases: TGTGCCAGCAGCCAAGTCTCTAGCGGGAGTTCAGATACGCAGTATTTT.

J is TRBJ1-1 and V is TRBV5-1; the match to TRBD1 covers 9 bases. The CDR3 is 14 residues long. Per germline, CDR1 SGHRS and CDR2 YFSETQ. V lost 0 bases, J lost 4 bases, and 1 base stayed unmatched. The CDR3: CASSLETGGTEAFF. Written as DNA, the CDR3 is TGCGCCAGCAGCTTGGAGACAGGGGGCACTGAAGCTTTCTTT. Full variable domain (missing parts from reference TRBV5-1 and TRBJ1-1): KAGVTQTPRYLIKTRGQQVTLSCSPISGHRSVSWYQQTPGQGLQFLFEYFSETQRNKGNFPGRFSGRQFSNSRSEMNVSTLELGDSALYLCASSLETGGTEAFFGQGTRLTVV.

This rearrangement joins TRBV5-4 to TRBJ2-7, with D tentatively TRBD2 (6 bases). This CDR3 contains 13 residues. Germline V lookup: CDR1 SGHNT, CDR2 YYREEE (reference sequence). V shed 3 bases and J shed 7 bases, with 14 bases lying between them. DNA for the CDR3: TGTGCCAGCAGCTCCTCGGGGGTTGGAGAGCAGTACTTC. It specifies CASSSSGVGEQYF.

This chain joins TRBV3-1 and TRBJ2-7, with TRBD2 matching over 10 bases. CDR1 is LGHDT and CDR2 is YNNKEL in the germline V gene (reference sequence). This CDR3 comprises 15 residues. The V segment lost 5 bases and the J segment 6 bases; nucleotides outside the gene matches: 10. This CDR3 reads CASSRTLAGVGEQYF. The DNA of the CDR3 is TGTGCCAGCAGCAGGACTCTAGCGGGAGTCGGCGAGCAGTACTTC.

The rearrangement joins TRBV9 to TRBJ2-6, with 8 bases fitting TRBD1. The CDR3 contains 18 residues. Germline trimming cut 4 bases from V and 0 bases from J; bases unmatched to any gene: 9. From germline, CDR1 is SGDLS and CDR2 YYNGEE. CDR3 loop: CASSLPGQGSSGANVLTF. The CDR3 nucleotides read TGTGCCAGCAGCCTCCCTGGACAGGGAAGCTCTGGGGCCAACGTCCTGACTTTC.

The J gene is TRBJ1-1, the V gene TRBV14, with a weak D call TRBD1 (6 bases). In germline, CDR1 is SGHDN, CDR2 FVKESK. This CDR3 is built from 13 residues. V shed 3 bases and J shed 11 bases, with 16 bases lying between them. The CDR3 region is CASSQNRVGVAFF. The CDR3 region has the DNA TGTGCCAGCAGCCAGAACAGGGTGGGGGTGGCTTTCTTT.

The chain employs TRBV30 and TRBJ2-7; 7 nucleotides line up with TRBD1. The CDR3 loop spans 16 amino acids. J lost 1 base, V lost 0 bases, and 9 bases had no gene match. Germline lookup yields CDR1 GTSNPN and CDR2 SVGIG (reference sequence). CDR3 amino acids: CAWSVLMTGKSYEQYF. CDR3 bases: TGTGCCTGGAGTGTACTTATGACAGGGAAGTCCTACGAGCAGTACTTC.

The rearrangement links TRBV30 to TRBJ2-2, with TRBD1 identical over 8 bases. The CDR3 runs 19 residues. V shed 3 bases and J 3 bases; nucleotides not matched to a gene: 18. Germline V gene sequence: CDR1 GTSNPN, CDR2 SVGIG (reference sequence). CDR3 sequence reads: CAWSAKLGQGQTYTGELFF. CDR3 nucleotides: TGTGCCTGGAGCGCTAAGCTTGGACAGGGACAAACTTACACCGGGGAGCTGTTTTTT.

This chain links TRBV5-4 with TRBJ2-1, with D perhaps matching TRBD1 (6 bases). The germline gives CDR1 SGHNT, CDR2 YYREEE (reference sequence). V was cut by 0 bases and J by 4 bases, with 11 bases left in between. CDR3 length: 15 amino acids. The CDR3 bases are TGTGCCAGCAGCTTGGGGGGGACAACGTACAATGAGCAGTTCTTC. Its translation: CASSLGGTTYNEQFF.

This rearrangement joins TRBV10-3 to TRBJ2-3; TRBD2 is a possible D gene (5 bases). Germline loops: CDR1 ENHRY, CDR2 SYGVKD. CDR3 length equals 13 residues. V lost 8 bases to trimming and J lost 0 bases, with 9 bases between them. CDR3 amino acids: CAIRSGSTDTQYF. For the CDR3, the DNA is TGTGCCATCCGAAGCGGTAGCACAGATACGCAGTATTTT.

Here the CDR3 DNA reads TGTGCCAGTAGTATAAGCCAGGGCTTCAACGAGCAGTACTTC. Its translation is CASSISQGFNEQYF. The chain is built from TRBV19 and TRBJ2-7; D is possibly TRBD1 (5 bases). The CDR3 is 14 residues long. Trimming took off 2 bases at V and 5 bases at J, with 13 bases between the two ends. Per germline, CDR1 LNHDA and CDR2 SQIVND (reference sequence).

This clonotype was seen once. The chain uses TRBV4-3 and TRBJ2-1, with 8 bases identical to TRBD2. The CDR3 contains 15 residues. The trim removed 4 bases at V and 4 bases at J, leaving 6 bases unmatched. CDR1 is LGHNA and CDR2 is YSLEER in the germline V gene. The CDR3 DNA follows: TGCGCCAGCAGCCCGATGACTAGCGCATACAATGAGCAGTTCTTC. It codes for CASSPMTSAYNEQFF.

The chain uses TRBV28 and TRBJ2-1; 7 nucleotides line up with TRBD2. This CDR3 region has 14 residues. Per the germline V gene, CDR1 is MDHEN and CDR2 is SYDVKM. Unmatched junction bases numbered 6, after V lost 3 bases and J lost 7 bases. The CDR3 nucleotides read TGTGCCAGCAGTTTCCCAGCGGGGCAGAATGAGCAGTTCTTC. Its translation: CASSFPAGQNEQFF.

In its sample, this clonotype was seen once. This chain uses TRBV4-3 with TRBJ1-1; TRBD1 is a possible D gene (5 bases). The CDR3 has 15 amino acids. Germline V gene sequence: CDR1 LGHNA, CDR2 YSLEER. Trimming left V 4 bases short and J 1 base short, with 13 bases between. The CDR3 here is CASSLAMDTNTEAFF. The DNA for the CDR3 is TGCGCCAGCAGCCTTGCAATGGACACGAACACTGAAGCTTTCTTT.

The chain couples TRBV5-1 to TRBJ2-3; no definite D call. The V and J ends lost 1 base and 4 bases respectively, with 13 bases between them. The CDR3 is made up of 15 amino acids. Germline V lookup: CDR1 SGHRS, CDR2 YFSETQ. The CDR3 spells CASSLPPDGSDTQYF. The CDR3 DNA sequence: TGCGCCAGCAGCTTGCCCCCCGATGGGTCAGATACGCAGTATTTT.

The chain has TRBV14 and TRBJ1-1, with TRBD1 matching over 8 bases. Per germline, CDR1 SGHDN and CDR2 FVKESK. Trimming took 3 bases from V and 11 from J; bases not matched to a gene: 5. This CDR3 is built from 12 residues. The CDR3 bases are TGTGCCAGCAGCCACCGACAGGGGAGCGCTTTCTTT. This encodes CASSHRQGSAFF.

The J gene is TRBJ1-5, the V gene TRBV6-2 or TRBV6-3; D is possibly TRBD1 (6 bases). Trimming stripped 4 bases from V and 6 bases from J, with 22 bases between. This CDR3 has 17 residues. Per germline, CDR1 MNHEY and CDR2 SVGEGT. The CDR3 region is CASSFRIRSDRGQPQHF. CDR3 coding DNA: TGTGCCAGCAGTTTTAGGATTCGGTCGGACAGAGGTCAGCCCCAGCATTTT.

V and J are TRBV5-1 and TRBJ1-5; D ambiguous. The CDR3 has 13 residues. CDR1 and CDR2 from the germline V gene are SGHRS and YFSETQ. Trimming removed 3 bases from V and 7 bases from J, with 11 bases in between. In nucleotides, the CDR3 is TGCGCCAGCAGCTCGGAGGGAGGACAGCCCCAGCATTTT. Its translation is CASSSEGGQPQHF.